The rows below give T cell receptor beta chains drawn from one sample of a study of blood T cell repertoires in COVID-19. Repertoires were generated with immunoSEQ multiplex PCR, while TCRdb's copy carries only in-frame clones and drops some. The table has approximately 310,000 clones, roughly 85% seen once. Sequenced material: PBMCs or T cells enriched from blood (not recorded which). Receptors were obtained from a woman in her 30s who had been exposed to COVID-19. Each CDR3 is given with its conserved first and last residue. The D gene is left open where the match is weak.

V gene	D gene	J gene	CDR3 protein
TRBV5-3	-	TRBJ1-1	CAKYQRGKTEAFF
TRBV2	TRBD2	TRBJ2-1	CASSGTSGGAEDEQFF
TRBV4-2	TRBD2	TRBJ2-3	CASSPGLEADTQYF
TRBV4-1	-	TRBJ1-5	CASSQVGGRGRQPQHF
TRBV10-3	-	TRBJ1-1	CAITGHRNTEAFF
TRBV30	-	TRBJ1-1	CAWSSGCYTEAFF
TRBV28	-	TRBJ1-5	CASSLSTGRQPQHF
TRBV11-1	TRBD2	TRBJ2-3	CASTGGPPDTQYF
TRBV14	TRBD1	TRBJ2-3	CASSQNRGLTDTQYF
TRBV5-1	TRBD2	TRBJ2-3	CASSLAHSTDTQYF
TRBV30	TRBD2	TRBJ2-7	CAWTGYGGAGAYEQYF
TRBV28	TRBD1	TRBJ1-1	CASRRQGTNTEAFF
TRBV5-1	TRBD1	TRBJ2-6	CASSLYDRGTGANVLTF
TRBV3-1/TRBV3-2	-	TRBJ2-1	CASSQEEISYNEQFF
TRBV6-5	TRBD1	TRBJ2-2	CASSYRARGLRGELFF
TRBV11-2	TRBD2	TRBJ2-1	CASSLETTSGQFF
TRBV5-6	-	TRBJ1-3	CASSPGGSSGNTIYF
TRBV2	-	TRBJ2-1	CASSEARLGSYNEQFF
TRBV9	-	TRBJ1-6	CASSAGHALNSPLHF
TRBV5-1	-	TRBJ1-5	CASSLESGGRTPQHF
TRBV3-1/TRBV3-2	-	TRBJ2-7	CASSQDKMGLSSYEQYF
TRBV10-2	TRBD1	TRBJ1-6	CASSEVQGNSPLHF
TRBV12-5	-	TRBJ1-1	CASGLYGGTEAFF
TRBV10-2	TRBD1	TRBJ1-1	CASTKGTGEGNTEAFF
TRBV2	TRBD2	TRBJ2-1	CASSEASGGFNEQFF
TRBV9	-	TRBJ1-6	CASSESPQGVYNSPLHF
TRBV28	-	TRBJ1-3	CASSLSGYGNTIYF
TRBV14	-	TRBJ1-2	CASSQSGQRFYGYTF